Below, 18 T cell receptor beta chains from the same sample are listed, as sequenced in a study of OX40 agonist ivuxolimab in advanced cancers. Some clones are missing from TCRdb's copy, which holds only in-frame ones; the method was immunoSEQ multiplex PCR. Of 55,000 to 70,000 clones in the sample, around 81% are singletons; the top ten hold around 4.5%. This material consisted of CD4+ or CD8+ T cells sorted from blood, taken in a trial of the OX40 agonist ivuxolimab. These receptors were taken from an adult with an advanced solid tumor such as melanoma, head and neck, liver or kidney cancer.

The chain joins TRBV6-5 to TRBJ1-5; a possible D gene is TRBD1 (5 bases). Trimming stripped 5 bases from V and 2 bases from J, with 13 bases between. The CDR3 is 15 residues long. The germline V gene has CDR1 MNHEY and CDR2 SVGAGI. CDR3 sequence (DNA): TGTGCCAGCAGTCCCCAGGGAGTTGGCAATCAGCCCCAGCATTTT. Encoded protein: CASSPQGVGNQPQHF.

Only one count was recorded for this clone. The J gene is TRBJ2-7, the V gene TRBV7-2; possibly TRBD1 for D (6 bases). Germline V lookup: CDR1 SGHTA, CDR2 FQGNSA. V was clipped by 4 bases and J by 0 bases, with 16 bases between them. The CDR3 totals 16 residues. CDR3: CASSWAGQGISYEQYF. CDR3 nucleotide sequence: TGTGCCAGCAGCTGGGCAGGGCAGGGGATCTCCTACGAGCAGTACTTC.

V gene TRBV2 combines with J gene TRBJ1-2; D is perhaps TRBD1 (6 bases). V lost 4 bases and J lost 5, with 8 bases in between. Per the germline V gene, CDR1 is SNHLY and CDR2 is FYNNEI. The CDR3 totals 12 residues. The CDR3 DNA is TGTGCCAGCAGTGGGCAGGGGTATGGCTACACCTTC. This gives the protein CASSGQGYGYTF.

This clone was detected once. V is TRBV18 and J is TRBJ2-1; 7 bases are shared with TRBD2. CDR1 KGHSH and CDR2 LQKENI come from the germline V gene. V lost 0 bases to trimming and J lost 3 bases; unmatched junction nucleotides: 5. There are 16 residues in the CDR3. CDR3 protein: CASSPPVGGVYNEQFF. The CDR3 DNA follows: TGTGCCAGCTCACCACCAGTGGGAGGGGTCTACAATGAGCAGTTCTTC.

The gene calls are TRBV2 and TRBJ2-5, with no clear D. This CDR3 has 13 amino acids. Looked up from germline, CDR1 is SNHLY and CDR2 is FYNNEI. Trimming stripped 4 bases from V and 5 bases from J, with 11 bases between. The CDR3 nucleotides read TGTGCCAGCAGTGCGGTAGTAACCGAGACCCAGTACTTC. Amino acids: CASSAVVTETQYF.

This clone has only a few counts. The gene calls are TRBV14 and TRBJ1-4, with a possible D match to TRBD1 (5 bases). The CDR3 is made up of 15 amino acids. V dropped 7 bases and J dropped 2 bases, with 14 bases sitting between them. The germline V gene has CDR1 SGHDN and CDR2 FVKESK. CDR3 nucleotides: TGTGCCAGCACCATAGGGGTTGGGACTAATGAAAAACTGTTTTTT. Its protein product is CASTIGVGTNEKLFF.

The CDR3 region has the DNA TGTGCCAGCAGCTTACAGGGAGTTCGTAATTCACCCCTCCACTTT. Its translation: CASSLQGVRNSPLHF. The chain carries TRBV11-2 and TRBJ1-6; weak D call: TRBD1 (5 bases). The germline V and J ends were trimmed by 2 bases and 6 bases, with 11 bases remaining between them. The CDR3 covers 15 residues. From germline, CDR1 is SGHAT and CDR2 FQNNGV.

In regard to this clone: Other DNA sequences in this sample translate to the same CDR3. The CDR3, as DNA: TGTGCCAGCAGCTTAGATTCCTACACCGGGGAGCTGTTTTTT. It yields the protein CASSLDSYTGELFF. The rearrangement uses TRBV7-9 and TRBJ2-2; D remains ambiguous. V was trimmed by 1 base and J by 3 bases, leaving 6 bases between them. Germline CDR1 and CDR2: SEHNR and FQNEAQ (reference sequence). CDR3 length equals 14 residues.

The CDR3 coding sequence is TGTGCCAGCAGCCAGGGACTAGCTGGTGAGCAGTTCTTC. Residues: CASSQGLAGEQFF. This chain links TRBV7-2 with TRBJ2-1; 9 bases map to TRBD2. CDR1 is SGHTA, CDR2 FQGNSA, per germline. The CDR3 is 13 residues long. With 5 bases clipped from V and 9 bases from J, the junction kept 5 bases outside the gene matches.

CDR3 DNA: TGCACCAGCAGCCAAGGTGTCGACGAAACCTACGAGCAGTACTTC. Protein product: CTSSQGVDETYEQYF. V gene TRBV1 combines with J gene TRBJ2-7. TRBV1 is a documented pseudogene. This CDR3 spans 15 amino acids.

The J gene is TRBJ1-5, the V gene TRBV19; D unresolved. The germline CDR1 and CDR2 sequences are LNHDA and SQIVND (reference sequence). This CDR3 is 16 amino acids long. V was shortened by 1 base and J by 3 bases, with 13 bases between the two germline ends. CDR3 bases: TGTGCCAGTAGTATAGTCGTAGGGATCGACAATCAGCCCCAGCATTTT. It encodes CASSIVVGIDNQPQHF.

CDR3 sequence: CASSIRWTGSPSSYNSPLHF. The DNA of the CDR3 is TGTGCCAGCAGTATCCGGTGGACAGGGTCACCGAGCTCCTATAATTCACCCCTCCACTTT. The rearrangement joins TRBV2 to TRBJ1-6, with 8 bases matching TRBD1. With V trimmed by 5 bases and J by 0 bases, 15 bases remained unmatched. The germline CDR1 and CDR2 sequences are SNHLY and FYNNEI. This CDR3 has 20 amino acids.

The chain uses TRBV28 and TRBJ1-2; D remains unclear. CDR1 is MDHEN and CDR2 is SYDVKM in the germline V gene. Trimming took off 2 bases at V and 4 bases at J, with 2 bases between the two ends. The CDR3 length is 11 residues. CDR3 sequence reads: CASSLAYGYTF. DNA of the CDR3: TGTGCCAGCAGTTTAGCCTATGGCTACACCTTC.

The chain is built from TRBV5-6 and TRBJ2-5; D not resolved. The CDR3 contains 11 residues. Germline CDR1 SGHDT, CDR2 YYEEEE. V was shortened by 4 bases and J by 3 bases, with 4 bases between the two germline ends. CDR3 loop: CASSGKETQYF. In DNA, the CDR3 is TGTGCCAGCAGCGGTAAAGAGACCCAGTACTTC.

The J gene is TRBJ1-2, the V gene TRBV2; no firm D call. The CDR3 totals 13 residues. Looked up from germline, CDR1 is SNHLY and CDR2 is FYNNEI. The V gene lost 6 bases and the J gene lost 5 bases, with 13 bases spanning the gap. The CDR3: CASRDAPLYGYTF. CDR3 nucleotide sequence: TGTGCCAGCAGGGATGCCCCTTTGTATGGCTACACCTTC.

The V call is TRBV5-4, the J call TRBJ1-6; D possibly corresponds to TRBD1 (5 bases). Looked up from germline, CDR1 is SGHNT and CDR2 is YYREEE (reference sequence). Trimming took off 3 bases at V and 8 bases at J, with 15 bases between the two ends. CDR3 length equals 15 residues. The CDR3 region has the DNA TGTGCCAGCAGCTGGAGGGCAGGGAGGGATTCACCCCTCCACTTT. Its translation: CASSWRAGRDSPLHF.

This chain uses TRBV5-6 with TRBJ2-5; 11 positions agree with TRBD2. Looked up from germline, CDR1 is SGHDT and CDR2 is YYEEEE. The V and J ends lost 4 bases and 1 base, in that order; junction bases with no gene match: 6. The CDR3 has 16 amino acids. The CDR3 is CASSRGTSGFQETQYF. CDR3 coding DNA: TGTGCCAGCAGCCGAGGGACTAGCGGATTCCAAGAGACCCAGTACTTC.

The genes are TRBV6-6 and TRBJ1-2, with TRBD1 as a possible D gene (6 bases). Trimming stripped 6 bases from V and 5 bases from J, with 22 bases between. CDR1 is MNHNY and CDR2 is SVGAGI in the germline V gene (reference sequence). The CDR3 is 16 amino acids. The CDR3 bases are TGTGCCAGCAGACTCAAAAGGAGGGGGGGGTATTATGGCTACACCTTC. Amino acids: CASRLKRRGGYYGYTF.